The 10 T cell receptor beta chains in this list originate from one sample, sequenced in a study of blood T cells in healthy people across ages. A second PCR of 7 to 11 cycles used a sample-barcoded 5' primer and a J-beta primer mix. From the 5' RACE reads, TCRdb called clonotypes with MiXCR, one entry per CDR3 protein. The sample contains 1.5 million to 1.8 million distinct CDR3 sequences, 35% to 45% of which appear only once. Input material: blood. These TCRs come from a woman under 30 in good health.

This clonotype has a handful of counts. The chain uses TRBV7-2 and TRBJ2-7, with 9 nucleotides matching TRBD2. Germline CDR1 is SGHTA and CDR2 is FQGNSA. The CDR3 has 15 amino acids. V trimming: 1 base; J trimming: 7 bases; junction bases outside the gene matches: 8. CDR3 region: CASSLGGGRAREQYF. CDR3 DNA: TGTGCCAGCAGCTTAGGAGGCGGGAGGGCGAGAGAGCAGTACTTC.

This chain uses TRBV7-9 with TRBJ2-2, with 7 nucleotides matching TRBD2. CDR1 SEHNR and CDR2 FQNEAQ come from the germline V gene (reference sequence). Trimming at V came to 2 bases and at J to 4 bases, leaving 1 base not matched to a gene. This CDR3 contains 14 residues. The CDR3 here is CASSLPGGTGELFF. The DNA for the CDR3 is TGTGCCAGCAGCTTACCGGGGGGCACCGGGGAGCTGTTTTTT.

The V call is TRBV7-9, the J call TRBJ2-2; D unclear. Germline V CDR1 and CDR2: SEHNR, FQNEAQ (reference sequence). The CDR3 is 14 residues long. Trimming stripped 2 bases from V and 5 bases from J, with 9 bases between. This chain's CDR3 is CASSLIVPTGELFF. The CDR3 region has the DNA TGTGCCAGCAGCTTAATCGTCCCTACCGGGGAGCTGTTTTTT. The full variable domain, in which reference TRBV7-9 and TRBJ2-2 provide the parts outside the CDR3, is DTGVSQNPRHKITKRGQNVTFRCDPISEHNRLYWYRQTLGQGPEFLTYFQNEAQLEKSRLLSDRFSAERPKGSFSTLEIQRTEQGDSAMYLCASSLIVPTGELFFGEGSRLTVL.

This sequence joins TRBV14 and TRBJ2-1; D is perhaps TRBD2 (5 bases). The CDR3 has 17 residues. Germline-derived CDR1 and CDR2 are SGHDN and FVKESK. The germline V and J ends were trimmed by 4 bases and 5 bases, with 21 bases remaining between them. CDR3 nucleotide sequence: TGTGCCAGCAGCCGAAGGGAGCTTGGGATCTCGGACAATGAGCAGTTCTTC. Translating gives CASSRRELGISDNEQFF.

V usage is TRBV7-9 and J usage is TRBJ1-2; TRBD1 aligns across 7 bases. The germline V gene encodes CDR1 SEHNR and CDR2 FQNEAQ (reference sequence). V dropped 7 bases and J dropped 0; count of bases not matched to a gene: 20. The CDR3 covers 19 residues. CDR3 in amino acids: CASTLRFRTGGLTNYGYTF. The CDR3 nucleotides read TGTGCCAGCACCCTCCGTTTCCGGACAGGTGGGCTTACTAACTATGGCTACACCTTC.

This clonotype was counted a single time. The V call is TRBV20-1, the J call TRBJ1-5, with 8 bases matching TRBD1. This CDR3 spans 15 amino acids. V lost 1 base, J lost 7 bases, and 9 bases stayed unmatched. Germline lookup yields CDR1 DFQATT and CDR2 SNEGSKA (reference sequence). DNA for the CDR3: TGCAGTGCTAGAGCCGGGACAGGATCAGGGCAGCCCCAGCATTTT. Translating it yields CSARAGTGSGQPQHF.

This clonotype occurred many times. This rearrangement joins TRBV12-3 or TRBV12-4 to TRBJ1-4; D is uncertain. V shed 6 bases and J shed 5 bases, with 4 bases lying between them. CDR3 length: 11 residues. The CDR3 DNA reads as TGTGCCAGCAGCTTAAATGAAAAACTGTTTTTT. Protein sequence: CASSLNEKLFF.

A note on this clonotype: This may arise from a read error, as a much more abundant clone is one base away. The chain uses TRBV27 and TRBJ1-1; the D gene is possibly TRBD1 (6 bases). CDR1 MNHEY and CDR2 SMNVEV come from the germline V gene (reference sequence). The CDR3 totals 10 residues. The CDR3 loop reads CASGDTETFF. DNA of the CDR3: TGTGCCAGCGGGGACACTGAAACTTTCTTT.

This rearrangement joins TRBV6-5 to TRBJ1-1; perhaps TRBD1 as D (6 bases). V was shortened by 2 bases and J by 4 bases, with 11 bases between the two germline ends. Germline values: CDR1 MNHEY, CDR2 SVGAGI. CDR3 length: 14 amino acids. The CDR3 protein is CASSYGAGATEAFF. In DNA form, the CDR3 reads TGTGCCAGCAGTTACGGCGCAGGGGCCACTGAAGCTTTCTTT.

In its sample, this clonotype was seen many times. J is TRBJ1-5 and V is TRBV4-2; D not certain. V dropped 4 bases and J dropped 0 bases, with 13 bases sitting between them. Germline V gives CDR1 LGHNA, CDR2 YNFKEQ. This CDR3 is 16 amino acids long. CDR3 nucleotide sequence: TGTGCCAGCAGCCCCCAGACGGGATATAGCAATCAGCCCCAGCATTTT. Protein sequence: CASSPQTGYSNQPQHF.